The 30 T cell receptor beta chains below come from one sample, sequenced in a study of blood T cell repertoires in COVID-19. The data were produced by immunoSEQ multiplex PCR, yet TCRdb's version contains in-frame clones alone and is incomplete. The sample records 250,000 to 350,000 clones, approximately 85% being singletons. Input material: PBMCs or T cells enriched from blood (not recorded which). The receptors come from a woman aged 25 to 39 who had recovered from COVID-19.

This clone showed up just a few times. The V call is TRBV6-5, the J call TRBJ1-1; no definite D call. Germline V lookup: CDR1 MNHEY, CDR2 SVGAGI. The V gene lost 8 bases and the J gene lost 2 bases, with 9 bases spanning the gap. The CDR3 length is 12 residues. The CDR3 sequence is CASAGDNTEAFF. CDR3 bases: TGTGCCAGCGCCGGGGATAACACTGAAGCTTTCTTT.

The CDR3 reads CASSSLSAGANVLTF. CDR3 nucleotide sequence: TGCGCCAGCTCCTCACTGAGCGCTGGGGCCAACGTCCTGACTTTC. V usage is TRBV5-1 and J usage is TRBJ2-6, with D uncertain. The germline CDR1 and CDR2 sequences are SGHRS and YFSETQ. The CDR3 runs to 15 residues. The V end lost 7 bases, the J end lost 2 bases, and 13 bases lay between the germline ends.

This rearrangement joins TRBV6-1 to TRBJ2-1, with D unclear. V dropped 1 base and J dropped 10 bases, with 11 bases sitting between them. The germline V gene has CDR1 MNHNS and CDR2 SASEGT. This CDR3 has 13 residues. This CDR3 reads CASSEGLDWEQFF. Here the CDR3 DNA reads TGTGCCAGCAGTGAAGGTTTAGACTGGGAGCAGTTCTTC.

The chain has TRBV27 and TRBJ2-2; 8 positions agree with TRBD1. Per the germline V gene, CDR1 is MNHEY and CDR2 is SMNVEV (reference sequence). After removal of 5 bases from V and 8 bases from J, the junction contained 7 bases not matched to a gene. CDR3 length equals 14 residues. CDR3 DNA: TGTGCCAGCAGTATGGACAGGGTCGGAGGGGAGCTGTTTTTT. Translation: CASSMDRVGGELFF.

The V call is TRBV5-6, the J call TRBJ1-5; TRBD1 might be the D (6 bases). Germline-derived CDR1 and CDR2 are SGHDT and YYEEEE. The CDR3 is made up of 14 amino acids. Trimming pared 0 bases from V and 6 bases from J, leaving 10 bases between. DNA of the CDR3: TGTGCCAGCAGCTTGGACAGGGATGGTCAGCCCCAGCATTTT. Its protein product is CASSLDRDGQPQHF.

J is TRBJ2-1 and V is TRBV19, with 10 bases lining up with TRBD2. Germline V gene data show CDR1 as LNHDA and CDR2 as SQIVND (reference sequence). This CDR3 comprises 12 residues. Trimming removed 2 bases from V and 13 bases from J; junction bases left unmatched: 2. The CDR3 reads CASSISSGSQFF. CDR3 DNA sequence: TGTGCCAGTAGTATATCTAGCGGGAGCCAGTTCTTC.

The CDR3 DNA is TGTGCCAGCAGCTCGACAGGGGAGGCCACAGATACGCAGTATTTT. Its translation is CASSSTGEATDTQYF. V usage is TRBV7-9 and J usage is TRBJ2-3, with 8 bases identical to TRBD1. The V gene's germline CDR1 is SEHNR and CDR2 FQNEAQ (reference sequence). V lost 4 bases and J lost 2; bases outside the gene matches: 5. The CDR3 loop spans 15 amino acids. Together with reference TRBV7-9 and TRBJ2-3, the CDR3 gives the full variable domain: DTGVSQNPRHKITKRGQNVTFRCDPISEHNRLYWYRQTLGQGPEFLTYFQNEAQLEKSRLLSDRFSAERPKGSFSTLEIQRTEQGDSAMYLCASSSTGEATDTQYFGPGTRLTVL.

This clone was seen a single time. The chain has TRBV13 and TRBJ2-7, with 8 bases lining up with TRBD2. Germline lookup yields CDR1 PRHDT and CDR2 FYEKMQ (reference sequence). The CDR3 is 15 residues long. J was trimmed by 3 bases and V by 5 bases; bases with no gene match: 9. The CDR3 DNA is TGTGCCAGCAGCGCCCTGCGGGGGGCCATCTACGAGCAGTACTTC. It codes for CASSALRGAIYEQYF.

J is TRBJ2-1 and V is TRBV7-9; the match to TRBD2 covers 9 bases. CDR1 and CDR2 from the germline V gene are SEHNR and FQNEAQ (reference sequence). This CDR3 contains 17 residues. With 5 bases clipped from V and 3 bases from J, the junction kept 11 bases outside the gene matches. The CDR3 nucleotides are TGTGCCAGCAGCCCCCTCCCAGCTAGCGGGATCTACAATGAGCAGTTCTTC. Translation gives CASSPLPASGIYNEQFF. Full variable domain (rest looked up from reference TRBV7-9 and TRBJ2-1): DTGVSQNPRHKITKRGQNVTFRCDPISEHNRLYWYRQTLGQGPEFLTYFQNEAQLEKSRLLSDRFSAERPKGSFSTLEIQRTEQGDSAMYLCASSPLPASGIYNEQFFGPGTRLTVL.

This clone occurred a few times. An end of the junction differs from the germline gene, which may be a read error. Here the CDR3 DNA reads TGTGCCACCGGGCCCGGGACAGGGGCCTTCGAAAACAACTTT. Its protein product is CATGPGTGAFENNF. The chain uses TRBV10-3 and TRBJ1-6; 10 nucleotides match TRBD1. The CDR3 extends over 14 amino acids. Germline CDR1 ENHRY, CDR2 SYGVKD.

V usage is TRBV7-2 and J usage is TRBJ2-7, with 13 bases that match TRBD2. The CDR3 loop spans 15 amino acids. The germline V gene has CDR1 SGHTA and CDR2 FQGNSA. The V gene end was trimmed by 4 bases and the J gene end by 4 bases; junction bases not matched to a gene: 4. CDR3 residues: CASSWGLAGKYEQYF. In DNA form, the CDR3 reads TGTGCCAGCAGCTGGGGACTAGCGGGGAAATACGAGCAGTACTTC.

The chain recombines TRBV30 with TRBJ2-7; no reliable D call. Trimming pared 2 bases from V and 1 base from J, leaving 6 bases between. Germline V gives CDR1 GTSNPN, CDR2 SVGIG (reference sequence). The CDR3 covers 12 residues. CDR3 DNA sequence: TGTGCCTGGAGTCTCGTTTCCTACGAGCAGTACTTC. It codes for CAWSLVSYEQYF.

In DNA form, the CDR3 reads TGTGCCAGCACCCAAGCGGGACCCTACGAGCAGTACTTC. Its translation is CASTQAGPYEQYF. The chain links TRBV12-3 or TRBV12-4 to TRBJ2-7, with 7 nucleotides matching TRBD2. This CDR3 has 13 residues. V was clipped by 7 bases and J by 2 bases; unmatched bases: 5.

The rearrangement links TRBV29-1 to TRBJ1-1; D is unclear. CDR1 and CDR2 from the germline V gene are SQVTM and ANQGSEA. There are 13 residues in the CDR3. V was shortened by 4 bases and J by 0 bases, with 9 bases between the two germline ends. CDR3 bases: TGCAGCGTTGTCAGGAAAATGAACACTGAAGCTTTCTTT. Translating it yields CSVVRKMNTEAFF.

This chain connects TRBV28 to TRBJ2-1; TRBD2 matches 12 bases. The CDR3 totals 21 residues. V was pared by 4 bases and J by 12 bases, with 28 bases of the junction left unmatched. CDR1 is MDHEN and CDR2 is SYDVKM in the germline V gene. CDR3 DNA sequence: TGTGCCAGCAGTTCAACGCGAACGGGACTAGCGGGTATCACAATGAGAGTGTCGCAGTTCTTC. Translating it yields CASSSTRTGLAGITMRVSQFF. The full variable domain, in which reference TRBV28 and TRBJ2-1 provide the parts outside the CDR3, is DVKVTQSSRYLVKRTGEKVFLECVQDMDHENMFWYRQDPGLGLRLIYFSYDVKMKEKGDIPEGYSVSREKKERFSLILESASTNQTSMYLCASSSTRTGLAGITMRVSQFFGPGTRLTVL.

CDR3 nucleotides: TGTGCCTGGAGTGCATCCAAAGCGGGAGAGGAGTTCTTC. It yields the protein CAWSASKAGEEFF. The chain uses TRBV30 and TRBJ2-1; 8 bases agree with TRBD2. V dropped 1 base and J dropped 14; count of bases not matched to a gene: 10. The length of the CDR3 is 13 residues. Germline V gene sequence: CDR1 GTSNPN, CDR2 SVGIG (reference sequence).

V gene TRBV28 combines with J gene TRBJ1-1; D gene uncertain. The germline V gene encodes CDR1 MDHEN and CDR2 SYDVKM. V lost 5 bases, J lost 1 base, and 8 bases lay in between. The CDR3 has 13 residues. The chain's CDR3 is CASSLLWNTEAFF. The CDR3, as DNA: TGTGCCAGCAGTCTCCTATGGAACACTGAAGCTTTCTTT.

This chain links TRBV3-1 (or the pseudogene TRBV3-2) with TRBJ1-2, with a possible D match to TRBD1 (6 bases). The V end lost 4 bases, the J end lost 3 bases, and 9 bases lay between the germline ends. The germline V gene has CDR1 LGHDT and CDR2 YNNKEL (reference sequence). This CDR3 comprises 13 residues. CDR3: CASSRQVDYGYTF. In DNA, the CDR3 is TGTGCCAGCAGCCGACAGGTCGACTATGGCTACACCTTC.

The rearrangement joins TRBV10-3 to TRBJ1-2; D unclear. V lost 2 bases, J lost 2 bases, and 12 bases lay in between. Germline CDR1 ENHRY, CDR2 SYGVKD. This CDR3 has 15 residues. The CDR3 region is CAISEIRLENYGYTF. DNA of the CDR3: TGTGCCATCAGTGAGATTAGACTAGAAAACTATGGCTACACCTTC.

The gene calls are TRBV7-8 and TRBJ2-5; D might be TRBD2 (6 bases). Germline CDR1 SGHVS, CDR2 FQNEAQ. With 4 bases removed from V and 5 bases from J, the gap between germline ends came to 11 bases. This CDR3 contains 13 residues. The CDR3, as DNA: TGTGCCAGCAGCTATGGGACTCGGGAGACCCAGTACTTC. It yields the protein CASSYGTRETQYF.

The chain has TRBV3-1 (or the pseudogene TRBV3-2) and TRBJ2-1; 14 nucleotides align to TRBD2. This CDR3 contains 14 residues. Trimming cost V 4 bases and J 12 bases; bases outside gene matches: 5. The germline V gene has CDR1 LGHDT and CDR2 YNNKEL (reference sequence). The DNA of the CDR3 is TGTGCCAGCAGCCTGGGACTAGCGGGGGAAGGGCAGTTCTTC. The encoded protein is CASSLGLAGEGQFF.

The rearrangement joins TRBV28 to TRBJ1-1; D not resolved. Germline CDR1 and CDR2: MDHEN and SYDVKM. The CDR3 loop spans 12 amino acids. Trimming pared 7 bases from V and 4 bases from J, leaving 10 bases between. CDR3 residues: CASIPGVTEAFF. CDR3 nucleotides: TGTGCCAGCATCCCCGGGGTCACTGAAGCTTTCTTT.

This chain links TRBV2 with TRBJ1-4; a possible D gene is TRBD1 (6 bases). Trimming left V 5 bases short and J 8 bases short, with 18 bases between. CDR3 length equals 15 residues. Per the germline V gene, CDR1 is SNHLY and CDR2 is FYNNEI. In DNA, the CDR3 is TGTGCCAGCAGTCCTATTACAGGGAATAGGGAAAAACTGTTTTTT. Protein product: CASSPITGNREKLFF.

The genes are TRBV18 and TRBJ2-2, with 7 bases aligning to TRBD1. V was pared by 6 bases and J by 0 bases, with 4 bases of the junction left unmatched. The CDR3 contains 15 residues. CDR1 KGHSH and CDR2 LQKENI come from the germline V gene. The CDR3 sequence is CASSHGTANTGELFF. DNA of the CDR3: TGTGCCAGCTCTCACGGGACAGCGAACACCGGGGAGCTGTTTTTT.

V gene TRBV5-5 combines with J gene TRBJ1-6; D gene ambiguous. The germline gives CDR1 SGHKS, CDR2 YYEKEE (reference sequence). The CDR3 length is 16 residues. Trimming stripped 5 bases from V and 5 bases from J, with 17 bases between. Here the CDR3 reads CASRIFGLRDNSPLHF. The DNA of the CDR3 is TGTGCCAGCAGGATATTTGGCCTTCGGGATAATTCACCCCTCCACTTT.

This rearrangement joins TRBV7-9 to TRBJ2-1; 16 bases fit TRBD2. The V and J ends lost 7 bases and 0 bases, in that order; junction bases with no gene match: 6. CDR3 length: 18 amino acids. Germline assignment: CDR1 SEHNR and CDR2 FQNEAQ (reference sequence). CDR3 coding DNA: TGTGCCAGCAATCCGGGACTAGCGGGAGGGAGCTCCTACAATGAGCAGTTCTTC. It encodes CASNPGLAGGSSYNEQFF. Supplemented by reference TRBV7-9 and TRBJ2-1, the full variable domain reads DTGVSQNPRHKITKRGQNVTFRCDPISEHNRLYWYRQTLGQGPEFLTYFQNEAQLEKSRLLSDRFSAERPKGSFSTLEIQRTEQGDSAMYLCASNPGLAGGSSYNEQFFGPGTRLTVL.

The rearrangement links TRBV6-5 to TRBJ2-2; D gene ambiguous. CDR1 and CDR2 from the germline V gene are MNHEY and SVGAGI. With 5 bases removed from V and 7 bases from J, the gap between germline ends came to 11 bases. The CDR3 spans 13 residues. The CDR3 DNA follows: TGTGCCAGCAGTCCCGTTCTCCGCGGGGAGCTGTTTTTT. Its protein product is CASSPVLRGELFF.

J is TRBJ2-7 and V is TRBV3-1 (or the pseudogene TRBV3-2), with 7 nucleotides matching TRBD1. This CDR3 spans 15 amino acids. Germline assignment: CDR1 LGHDT and CDR2 YNNKEL (reference sequence). V gave up 3 bases and J gave up 2 bases; unmatched junction bases: 7. CDR3 residues: CASSQAGTVTYEQYF. The CDR3 nucleotides are TGTGCCAGCAGCCAGGCCGGGACAGTAACCTACGAGCAGTACTTC.

The V and J genes are TRBV5-4 and TRBJ2-3; 9 bases map to TRBD1. Germline trimming cut 4 bases from V and 4 bases from J; bases unmatched to any gene: 16. Germline CDR1 reads SGHNT; CDR2 reads YYREEE (reference sequence). The CDR3 contains 18 residues. The chain's CDR3 is CASSRGGRQGGTPDTQYF. The CDR3 region has the DNA TGTGCCAGCAGCAGGGGAGGTCGACAGGGGGGTACTCCAGATACGCAGTATTTT. Full variable domain (remainder filled in from reference TRBV5-4 and TRBJ2-3): ETGVTQSPTHLIKTRGQQVTLRCSSQSGHNTVSWYQQALGQGPQFIFQYYREEENGRGNFPPRFSGLQFPNYSSELNVNALELDDSALYLCASSRGGRQGGTPDTQYFGPGTRLTVL.

This clone has only one observation. The chain has TRBV3-1 (or the pseudogene TRBV3-2) and TRBJ2-1; a weak D match, TRBD1 (5 bases). Germline V lookup: CDR1 LGHDT, CDR2 YNNKEL (reference sequence). The length of the CDR3 is 13 residues. Trimming shortened V by 3 bases and J by 12 bases, and 15 bases separated the two germline ends. CDR3 amino acids: CASSQGPSRTQFF. The CDR3 bases are TGTGCCAGCAGCCAGGGGCCCTCTAGAACGCAGTTCTTC.